Sequencing of this T cell receptor (beta chain) was carried out in a study of T cell repertoires in cytomegalovirus infection. Overall study: From public TCR beta signatures came an indication of both CMV infection and matching HLA type.

TCRdb reprocessed the reads with MiXCR, giving one entry per CDR3 protein. This sample yields 86,000 or so distinct CDR3 sequences, of which 20% to 30% are seen a single time; 50% belongs to the top ten. Concerning this clonotype itself: Its antigen is undetermined.

The length of the CDR3 is 13 residues. Looked up from germline, CDR1 is SGHDN and CDR2 is FVKESK. V lost 4 bases and J 8 bases, leaving 12 bases between the germline ends. The TCR comes from a human donor in good health (CMV status not recorded). Some clones in this sample may be carry-over from other donors' samples. The input for sequencing was CD8+ T cells from cultured PBMCs, taken from culture after CMV antigen stimulation. V is TRBV14 and J is TRBJ2-1; tentatively, D is TRBD2 (6 bases). The CDR3: CASSRDLGDEQFF. CDR3 nucleotides: TGTGCCAGCAGCCGGGACTTGGGCGATGAGCAGTTCTTC.